Below are 24 T cell receptor beta chains sequenced from a single sample in a study of cytomegalovirus exposure and HLA in healthy donors. A multiplex PCR was run with 60 Vbeta primers and 13 Jbeta primers. Sequencing used immunoSEQ multiplex PCR; TCRdb keeps in-frame clones, though not all of them. The sample contains around 190,000 clones, under 85% of which appear only once. Sequencing used PBMCs. The receptor source for this set is a woman under 30 in good health and CMV-seronegative.

V usage is TRBV19 and J usage is TRBJ2-7, with D maybe TRBD2 (5 bases). Germline CDR1 and CDR2: LNHDA and SQIVND (reference sequence). Deletions cut 6 bases from V and 6 bases from J, with 15 bases between. The CDR3 runs 13 residues. The CDR3 bases are TGTGCCAGTAGCACATTGCCTAGCAGCGAGCAGTACTTC. Translation: CASSTLPSSEQYF. Full variable domain (outside the CDR3, taken from reference TRBV19 and TRBJ2-7): DGGITQSPKYLFRKEGQNVTLSCEQNLNHDAMYWYRQDPGQGLRLIYYSQIVNDFQKGDIAEGYSVSREKKESFPLTVTSAQKNPTAFYLCASSTLPSSEQYFGPGTRLTVT.

This clone was counted only a few times. The rearrangement uses TRBV19 and TRBJ1-2; tentative D call: TRBD1 (6 bases). Germline V gene sequence: CDR1 LNHDA, CDR2 SQIVND (reference sequence). The length of the CDR3 is 14 residues. V lost 4 bases and J lost 5, with 14 bases in between. CDR3 DNA: TGTGCCAGTAGTACGTCAGGGGCGAGTTATGGCTACACCTTC. This gives the protein CASSTSGASYGYTF. The full variable domain, with the rest looked up from reference TRBV19 and TRBJ1-2, is DGGITQSPKYLFRKEGQNVTLSCEQNLNHDAMYWYRQDPGQGLRLIYYSQIVNDFQKGDIAEGYSVSREKKESFPLTVTSAQKNPTAFYLCASSTSGASYGYTFGSGTRLTVV.

The chain joins TRBV21-1 to TRBJ1-1; TRBD1 is taken as the D call from the table, unchecked against the DNA. TRBV21-1 is designated a pseudogene. The CDR3 is made up of 15 amino acids. CDR3 nucleotide sequence: TGTGCCAGCAGCACTCGACAGGGAATGAACACTGAAGCTTTCTTT. Translating it yields CASSTRQGMNTEAFF.

The genes are TRBV5-4 and TRBJ2-3; D may be TRBD2 (6 bases). Germline CDR1 is SGHNT and CDR2 is YYREEE (reference sequence). V lost 4 bases and J lost 6, with 15 bases in between. The CDR3 runs to 14 residues. The CDR3 loop reads CASSKSGPPDTQYF. CDR3 DNA: TGTGCCAGCAGCAAGAGCGGGCCCCCCGATACGCAGTATTTT.

The chain combines TRBV2 with TRBJ1-5, with TRBD1 matching over 7 bases. The CDR3 loop spans 14 amino acids. The trim removed 7 bases at V and 1 base at J, leaving 4 bases unmatched. Germline CDR1 and CDR2: SNHLY and FYNNEI. This chain's CDR3 is CASTLGQSNQPQHF. CDR3 bases: TGTGCCAGCACCCTGGGACAGAGCAATCAGCCCCAGCATTTT.

V gene TRBV9 combines with J gene TRBJ2-2; TRBD2 is a possible D gene (5 bases). V lost 0 bases and J lost 8, with 14 bases in between. Germline values: CDR1 SGDLS, CDR2 YYNGEE. The CDR3 is 15 amino acids. CDR3 in DNA: TGTGCCAGCAGCGTAGAGGCTAGCATACGAGGGGAGCTGTTTTTT. Translating it yields CASSVEASIRGELFF. Together with reference TRBV9 and TRBJ2-2, the CDR3 gives the full variable domain: DSGVTQTPKHLITATGQRVTLRCSPRSGDLSVYWYQQSLDQGLQFLIQYYNGEERAKGNILERFSAQQFPDLHSELNLSSLELGDSALYFCASSVEASIRGELFFGEGSRLTVL.

CDR3 in DNA: TGTGCCAGCAGCTTGTTGGTAGCGGGGCAAGAGACCCAGTACTTC. It translates to CASSLLVAGQETQYF. The rearrangement joins TRBV5-4 to TRBJ2-5, with 8 bases matching TRBD2. There are 15 residues in the CDR3. CDR1 SGHNT and CDR2 YYREEE come from the germline V gene (reference sequence). With 1 base clipped from V and 2 bases from J, the junction kept 4 bases outside the gene matches.

The J gene is TRBJ2-7, the V gene TRBV28, with D tentatively TRBD2 (6 bases). Germline V gene data show CDR1 as MDHEN and CDR2 as SYDVKM. Trimming took off 6 bases at V and 4 bases at J, with 25 bases between the two ends. The CDR3 loop spans 17 amino acids. The CDR3 loop reads CASRVFRGRIWEYEQYF. The CDR3 DNA sequence: TGTGCCAGCAGGGTTTTCCGGGGGAGGATTTGGGAATACGAGCAGTACTTC.

The V call is TRBV4-3, the J call TRBJ2-3; D perhaps matches TRBD1 (6 bases). Trimming took 0 bases from V and 6 from J, leaving 19 bases between them. Germline V gene data show CDR1 as LGHNA and CDR2 as YSLEER. The length of the CDR3 is 17 residues. This CDR3 is CASSQDIGPNRADTQYF. The CDR3 bases are TGCGCCAGCAGCCAAGATATCGGGCCGAACAGGGCCGATACGCAGTATTTT.

The rearrangement links TRBV28 to TRBJ1-2; a weak D match, TRBD1 (5 bases). CDR1 is MDHEN, CDR2 SYDVKM, per germline. The CDR3 has 16 residues. Deletions cut 7 bases from V and 3 bases from J, with 21 bases between. The CDR3 nucleotides are TGTGCCAGCACCTTCGGAAGGGGTACGATTCACTATGGCTACACCTTC. Amino acids: CASTFGRGTIHYGYTF.

The chain links TRBV11-2 to TRBJ2-1; D is possibly TRBD2 (5 bases). CDR1 and CDR2 (germline): SGHAT, FQNNGV. This CDR3 spans 16 amino acids. V lost 6 bases and J 2 bases, leaving 17 bases between the germline ends. This CDR3 is CASRPTTSRTYNEQFF. For the CDR3, the DNA is TGTGCCAGCAGACCAACTACTAGTCGGACCTACAATGAGCAGTTCTTC.

This chain links TRBV5-4 with TRBJ2-5; the match to TRBD2 covers 9 bases. The DNA end is a closer match to TRBJ2-7, so the J assignment may be wrong. CDR1 SGHNT and CDR2 YYREEE come from the germline V gene (reference sequence). CDR3 length: 12 residues. The CDR3 bases are TGTGTCGGGGGGCGGGAGGGTTACGAGCAGTACTTC. It translates to CVGGREGYEQYF.

The V call is TRBV5-6, the J call TRBJ1-5; D possibly corresponds to TRBD1 (5 bases). V lost 4 bases and J 5 bases, leaving 16 bases between the germline ends. Germline CDR1 reads SGHDT; CDR2 reads YYEEEE. This CDR3 is 15 amino acids long. CDR3 in DNA: TGTGCCAGCAGCCCCCCGCCGGGGGTTGATCAGCCCCAGCATTTT. Protein product: CASSPPPGVDQPQHF.

V usage is TRBV5-6 and J usage is TRBJ2-1; 12 bases map to TRBD2. There are 16 residues in the CDR3. V was clipped by 0 bases and J by 7 bases; unmatched bases: 5. Germline-derived CDR1 and CDR2 are SGHDT and YYEEEE. The CDR3 DNA reads as TGTGCCAGCAGCTTGGCCTCTAGCGGGAGGGGTAATGAGCAGTTCTTC. This codes for CASSLASSGRGNEQFF.

The chain has TRBV6-5 and TRBJ2-7; 10 bases are shared with TRBD1. CDR1 is MNHEY and CDR2 is SVGAGI in the germline V gene. The CDR3 is 13 residues long. Unmatched junction bases numbered 2, after V lost 6 bases and J lost 3 bases. The CDR3 DNA reads as TGTGCCAGCAGAAGGACAGGGGGCTACGAGCAGTACTTC. As protein: CASRRTGGYEQYF.

This clone was seen a few times. The genes are TRBV28 and TRBJ1-2; a possible D gene is TRBD1 (6 bases). The CDR3 has 13 amino acids. The germline V gene encodes CDR1 MDHEN and CDR2 SYDVKM. Trimming removed 2 bases at V and 5 bases at J, with 9 bases between. CDR3 nucleotides: TGTGCCAGCAGTTTAGAGCAGGGGTATGGCTACACCTTC. It is translated as CASSLEQGYGYTF.

This chain uses TRBV7-2 with TRBJ1-1, with 7 bases fitting TRBD1. The CDR3 covers 15 residues. Germline CDR1 SGHTA, CDR2 FQGNSA. J lost 5 bases, V lost 5 bases, and 11 bases had no gene match. The CDR3 nucleotides read TGTGCCAGCAGCAGAAAAGCAGGGGGTTATACTGAAGCTTTCTTT. Translation gives CASSRKAGGYTEAFF. The full variable domain, rest sourced from reference TRBV7-2 and TRBJ1-1, is GAGVSQSPSNKVTEKGKDVELRCDPISGHTALYWYRQSLGQGLEFLIYFQGNSAPDKSGLPSDRFSAERTGGSVSTLTIQRTQQEDSAVYLCASSRKAGGYTEAFFGQGTRLTVV.

This chain joins TRBV27 and TRBJ1-2; D is perhaps TRBD1 (5 bases). Germline CDR1 MNHEY, CDR2 SMNVEV (reference sequence). CDR3 length equals 13 residues. With 2 bases removed from V and 7 bases from J, the gap between germline ends came to 11 bases. CDR3 nucleotides: TGTGCCAGCAGTTTACGGGCGGGGGTTGGCTACACCTTC. Its translation is CASSLRAGVGYTF.

The rearrangement links TRBV19 to TRBJ1-1, with 7 bases fitting TRBD1. The CDR3 sequence is 14 residues long. Germline CDR1 and CDR2: LNHDA and SQIVND (reference sequence). With 3 bases clipped from V and 3 bases from J, the junction kept 4 bases outside the gene matches. The CDR3 sequence is CASSIQGVDTEAFF. DNA of the CDR3: TGTGCCAGTAGTATCCAGGGGGTGGACACTGAAGCTTTCTTT.

The chain has TRBV28 and TRBJ2-5, with 14 bases fitting TRBD2. The ends lost 3 bases at V and 2 bases at J; junction bases unmatched: 5. This CDR3 is 17 amino acids long. Germline lookup yields CDR1 MDHEN and CDR2 SYDVKM. The CDR3 region is CASSFGTSGGPQETQYF. The CDR3 DNA is TGTGCCAGCAGTTTCGGGACTAGCGGGGGCCCACAAGAGACCCAGTACTTC.

The chain links TRBV7-6 to TRBJ1-2; 10 bases line up with TRBD1. The germline V gene has CDR1 SGHVS and CDR2 FNYEAQ. The CDR3 contains 14 residues. The ends lost 5 bases at V and 8 bases at J; junction bases unmatched: 8. CDR3: CASSGPGTGEGYTF. DNA for the CDR3: TGTGCCAGCAGCGGACCCGGGACAGGGGAGGGCTACACCTTC.

This clone has only one observation. The chain carries TRBV7-9 and TRBJ1-1, with TRBD1 as a possible D gene (5 bases). Per germline, CDR1 SEHNR and CDR2 FQNEAQ (reference sequence). The CDR3 is made up of 12 amino acids. V lost 5 bases and J lost 7, with 11 bases in between. CDR3 sequence reads: CASSHAGLEAFF. DNA of the CDR3: TGTGCCAGCAGCCACGCAGGGCTTGAAGCTTTCTTT.

In its sample, this clone was seen a few times. The rearrangement uses TRBV11-2 and TRBJ2-2, with TRBD2 as a possible D gene (5 bases). The CDR3 length is 17 residues. Germline V CDR1 and CDR2: SGHAT, FQNNGV. The ends were cut back, 5 bases at V and 4 bases at J, with 20 bases in the middle. As DNA, the CDR3 is TGTGCCAGCAGCCCCCTCTTTAGGGAGCGAGGCACCGGGGAGCTGTTTTTT. This encodes CASSPLFRERGTGELFF.

V usage is TRBV20-1 and J usage is TRBJ1-2, with TRBD1 as a possible D gene (5 bases). Trimming took 5 bases from V and 8 from J, leaving 12 bases between them. Germline CDR1 DFQATT, CDR2 SNEGSKA (reference sequence). This CDR3 has 11 residues. The CDR3 DNA follows: TGCAGTGCTTCTATCCGGGGGGGCTACACCTTC. This encodes CSASIRGGYTF.